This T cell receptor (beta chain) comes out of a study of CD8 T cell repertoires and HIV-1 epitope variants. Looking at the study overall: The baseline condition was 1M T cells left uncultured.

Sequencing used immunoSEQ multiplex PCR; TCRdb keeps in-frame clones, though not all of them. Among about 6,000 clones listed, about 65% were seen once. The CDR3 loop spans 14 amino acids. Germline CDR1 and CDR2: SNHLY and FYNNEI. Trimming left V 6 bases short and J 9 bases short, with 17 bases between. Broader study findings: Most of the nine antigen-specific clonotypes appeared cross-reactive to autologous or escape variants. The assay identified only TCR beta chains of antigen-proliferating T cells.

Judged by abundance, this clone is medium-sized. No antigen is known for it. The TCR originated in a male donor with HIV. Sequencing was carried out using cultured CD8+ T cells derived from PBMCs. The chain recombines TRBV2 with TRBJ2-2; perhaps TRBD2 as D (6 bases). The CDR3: CASSTGTGSWELFF. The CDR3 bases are TGTGCCAGCAGCACCGGGACTGGCTCCTGGGAGCTGTTTTTT.